The 9 T cell receptor beta chains listed next were all sequenced from one sample in a study of T cell repertoires in cytomegalovirus infection. In TCRdb, the reads were re-called with MiXCR into one record per CDR3 protein. The profile shows over 150,000 distinct CDR3 sequences, approximately 18% of them singletons. Sequencing was carried out using CD8+ T cells from PBMCs. The receptor set was obtained from a human donor in good health (CMV status not recorded). Some clones in this sample may be carry-over from other donors' samples.

Here the CDR3 DNA reads TGTGCCAGCTTCGGCAGGATCTACGAGCAGTACTTC. Encoded protein: CASFGRIYEQYF. J is TRBJ2-7 and V is TRBV2; D unresolved. This CDR3 is built from 12 residues. Germline V lookup: CDR1 SNHLY, CDR2 FYNNEI. V lost 8 bases to trimming and J lost 3 bases, with 11 bases between them. The entire variable domain, with the rest obtained from reference TRBV2 and TRBJ2-7, is as follows: EPEVTQTPSHQVTQMGQEVILRCVPISNHLYFYWYRQILGQKVEFLVSFYNNEISEKSEIFDDQFSVERPDGSNFTLKIRSTKLEDSAMYFCASFGRIYEQYFGPGTRLTVT.

This clonotype turned up a few times. The genes are TRBV19 and TRBJ2-7, with 8 bases matching TRBD1. This CDR3 spans 13 amino acids. From germline, CDR1 is LNHDA and CDR2 SQIVND (reference sequence). V shed 8 bases, J shed 1 base, and the junction held 4 bases outside the gene matches. This chain's CDR3 is CASADRESYEQYF. The CDR3 region has the DNA TGTGCCAGTGCGGACAGGGAGTCCTACGAGCAGTACTTC.

The chain is built from TRBV6-9 and TRBJ1-1; D ambiguous. Trimming pared 4 bases from V and 1 base from J, leaving 10 bases between. Germline V gene lookup returns CDR1 MNHGY and CDR2 SVAAGI. There are 14 residues in the CDR3. CDR3 protein: CASSFLLRNTEAFF. The CDR3 DNA reads TGTGCCAGCAGTTTCCTACTGAGGAACACTGAAGCTTTCTTT.

The sample holds a few counts of this clonotype. The rearrangement joins TRBV5-5 to TRBJ1-4; D might be TRBD1 (6 bases). Trimming removed 4 bases at V and 2 bases at J, with 9 bases between. The CDR3 consists of 14 residues. Germline assignment: CDR1 SGHKS and CDR2 YYEKEE (reference sequence). The CDR3 DNA reads as TGTGCCAGCAGCACCGGACAGACTAATGAAAAACTGTTTTTT. Translated, it gives CASSTGQTNEKLFF.

This clonotype was seen only a few times. The gene calls are TRBV11-2 and TRBJ1-4, with D unresolved. CDR1 SGHAT and CDR2 FQNNGV come from the germline V gene. Trimming left V 1 base short and J 1 base short, with 4 bases between. This CDR3 comprises 14 residues. DNA for the CDR3: TGTGCCAGCAGCTTAGCTCGAACTAATGAAAAACTGTTTTTT. It codes for CASSLARTNEKLFF.

This clonotype appeared a few times. The chain employs TRBV6-5 and TRBJ1-2; D remains unclear. The germline V gene has CDR1 MNHEY and CDR2 SVGAGI. The CDR3 spans 16 residues. V lost 0 bases and J lost 2, with 13 bases in between. The CDR3 protein is CASSYSLTLLNYGYTF. The CDR3 DNA is TGTGCCAGCAGTTACTCGTTGACCTTGCTGAACTATGGCTACACCTTC.

V is TRBV4-1 and J is TRBJ2-7; possible D gene TRBD1, 6 bases. The germline CDR1 and CDR2 sequences are MGHRA and YSYEKL. CDR3 length equals 16 residues. Trimming removed 3 bases from V and 3 bases from J, with 18 bases in between. CDR3 nucleotide sequence: TGCGCCAGCAGCCAGTTGACAGCAGGGGATTTCTACGAGCAGTACTTC. It codes for CASSQLTAGDFYEQYF.

The sample holds a few counts of this clonotype. This chain links TRBV6-2 or TRBV6-3 with TRBJ1-1; D unresolved. The germline CDR1 and CDR2 sequences are MNHEY and SVGEGT. The CDR3 contains 12 residues. V lost 3 bases and J 3 bases, leaving 5 bases between the germline ends. The DNA for the CDR3 is TGTGCCAGCAGTTATTCCGACACTGAAGCTTTCTTT. Translation: CASSYSDTEAFF.

V and J are TRBV27 and TRBJ2-1; 8 positions match TRBD2. V shed 1 base, J shed 0 bases, and the junction held 11 bases outside the gene matches. The CDR3 totals 19 residues. Germline V CDR1 and CDR2: MNHEY, SMNVEV (reference sequence). The DNA for the CDR3 is TGTGCCAGCAGTTTATTCCCTGGGACTAGTGAAAGCTCCTACAATGAGCAGTTCTTC. It encodes CASSLFPGTSESSYNEQFF.